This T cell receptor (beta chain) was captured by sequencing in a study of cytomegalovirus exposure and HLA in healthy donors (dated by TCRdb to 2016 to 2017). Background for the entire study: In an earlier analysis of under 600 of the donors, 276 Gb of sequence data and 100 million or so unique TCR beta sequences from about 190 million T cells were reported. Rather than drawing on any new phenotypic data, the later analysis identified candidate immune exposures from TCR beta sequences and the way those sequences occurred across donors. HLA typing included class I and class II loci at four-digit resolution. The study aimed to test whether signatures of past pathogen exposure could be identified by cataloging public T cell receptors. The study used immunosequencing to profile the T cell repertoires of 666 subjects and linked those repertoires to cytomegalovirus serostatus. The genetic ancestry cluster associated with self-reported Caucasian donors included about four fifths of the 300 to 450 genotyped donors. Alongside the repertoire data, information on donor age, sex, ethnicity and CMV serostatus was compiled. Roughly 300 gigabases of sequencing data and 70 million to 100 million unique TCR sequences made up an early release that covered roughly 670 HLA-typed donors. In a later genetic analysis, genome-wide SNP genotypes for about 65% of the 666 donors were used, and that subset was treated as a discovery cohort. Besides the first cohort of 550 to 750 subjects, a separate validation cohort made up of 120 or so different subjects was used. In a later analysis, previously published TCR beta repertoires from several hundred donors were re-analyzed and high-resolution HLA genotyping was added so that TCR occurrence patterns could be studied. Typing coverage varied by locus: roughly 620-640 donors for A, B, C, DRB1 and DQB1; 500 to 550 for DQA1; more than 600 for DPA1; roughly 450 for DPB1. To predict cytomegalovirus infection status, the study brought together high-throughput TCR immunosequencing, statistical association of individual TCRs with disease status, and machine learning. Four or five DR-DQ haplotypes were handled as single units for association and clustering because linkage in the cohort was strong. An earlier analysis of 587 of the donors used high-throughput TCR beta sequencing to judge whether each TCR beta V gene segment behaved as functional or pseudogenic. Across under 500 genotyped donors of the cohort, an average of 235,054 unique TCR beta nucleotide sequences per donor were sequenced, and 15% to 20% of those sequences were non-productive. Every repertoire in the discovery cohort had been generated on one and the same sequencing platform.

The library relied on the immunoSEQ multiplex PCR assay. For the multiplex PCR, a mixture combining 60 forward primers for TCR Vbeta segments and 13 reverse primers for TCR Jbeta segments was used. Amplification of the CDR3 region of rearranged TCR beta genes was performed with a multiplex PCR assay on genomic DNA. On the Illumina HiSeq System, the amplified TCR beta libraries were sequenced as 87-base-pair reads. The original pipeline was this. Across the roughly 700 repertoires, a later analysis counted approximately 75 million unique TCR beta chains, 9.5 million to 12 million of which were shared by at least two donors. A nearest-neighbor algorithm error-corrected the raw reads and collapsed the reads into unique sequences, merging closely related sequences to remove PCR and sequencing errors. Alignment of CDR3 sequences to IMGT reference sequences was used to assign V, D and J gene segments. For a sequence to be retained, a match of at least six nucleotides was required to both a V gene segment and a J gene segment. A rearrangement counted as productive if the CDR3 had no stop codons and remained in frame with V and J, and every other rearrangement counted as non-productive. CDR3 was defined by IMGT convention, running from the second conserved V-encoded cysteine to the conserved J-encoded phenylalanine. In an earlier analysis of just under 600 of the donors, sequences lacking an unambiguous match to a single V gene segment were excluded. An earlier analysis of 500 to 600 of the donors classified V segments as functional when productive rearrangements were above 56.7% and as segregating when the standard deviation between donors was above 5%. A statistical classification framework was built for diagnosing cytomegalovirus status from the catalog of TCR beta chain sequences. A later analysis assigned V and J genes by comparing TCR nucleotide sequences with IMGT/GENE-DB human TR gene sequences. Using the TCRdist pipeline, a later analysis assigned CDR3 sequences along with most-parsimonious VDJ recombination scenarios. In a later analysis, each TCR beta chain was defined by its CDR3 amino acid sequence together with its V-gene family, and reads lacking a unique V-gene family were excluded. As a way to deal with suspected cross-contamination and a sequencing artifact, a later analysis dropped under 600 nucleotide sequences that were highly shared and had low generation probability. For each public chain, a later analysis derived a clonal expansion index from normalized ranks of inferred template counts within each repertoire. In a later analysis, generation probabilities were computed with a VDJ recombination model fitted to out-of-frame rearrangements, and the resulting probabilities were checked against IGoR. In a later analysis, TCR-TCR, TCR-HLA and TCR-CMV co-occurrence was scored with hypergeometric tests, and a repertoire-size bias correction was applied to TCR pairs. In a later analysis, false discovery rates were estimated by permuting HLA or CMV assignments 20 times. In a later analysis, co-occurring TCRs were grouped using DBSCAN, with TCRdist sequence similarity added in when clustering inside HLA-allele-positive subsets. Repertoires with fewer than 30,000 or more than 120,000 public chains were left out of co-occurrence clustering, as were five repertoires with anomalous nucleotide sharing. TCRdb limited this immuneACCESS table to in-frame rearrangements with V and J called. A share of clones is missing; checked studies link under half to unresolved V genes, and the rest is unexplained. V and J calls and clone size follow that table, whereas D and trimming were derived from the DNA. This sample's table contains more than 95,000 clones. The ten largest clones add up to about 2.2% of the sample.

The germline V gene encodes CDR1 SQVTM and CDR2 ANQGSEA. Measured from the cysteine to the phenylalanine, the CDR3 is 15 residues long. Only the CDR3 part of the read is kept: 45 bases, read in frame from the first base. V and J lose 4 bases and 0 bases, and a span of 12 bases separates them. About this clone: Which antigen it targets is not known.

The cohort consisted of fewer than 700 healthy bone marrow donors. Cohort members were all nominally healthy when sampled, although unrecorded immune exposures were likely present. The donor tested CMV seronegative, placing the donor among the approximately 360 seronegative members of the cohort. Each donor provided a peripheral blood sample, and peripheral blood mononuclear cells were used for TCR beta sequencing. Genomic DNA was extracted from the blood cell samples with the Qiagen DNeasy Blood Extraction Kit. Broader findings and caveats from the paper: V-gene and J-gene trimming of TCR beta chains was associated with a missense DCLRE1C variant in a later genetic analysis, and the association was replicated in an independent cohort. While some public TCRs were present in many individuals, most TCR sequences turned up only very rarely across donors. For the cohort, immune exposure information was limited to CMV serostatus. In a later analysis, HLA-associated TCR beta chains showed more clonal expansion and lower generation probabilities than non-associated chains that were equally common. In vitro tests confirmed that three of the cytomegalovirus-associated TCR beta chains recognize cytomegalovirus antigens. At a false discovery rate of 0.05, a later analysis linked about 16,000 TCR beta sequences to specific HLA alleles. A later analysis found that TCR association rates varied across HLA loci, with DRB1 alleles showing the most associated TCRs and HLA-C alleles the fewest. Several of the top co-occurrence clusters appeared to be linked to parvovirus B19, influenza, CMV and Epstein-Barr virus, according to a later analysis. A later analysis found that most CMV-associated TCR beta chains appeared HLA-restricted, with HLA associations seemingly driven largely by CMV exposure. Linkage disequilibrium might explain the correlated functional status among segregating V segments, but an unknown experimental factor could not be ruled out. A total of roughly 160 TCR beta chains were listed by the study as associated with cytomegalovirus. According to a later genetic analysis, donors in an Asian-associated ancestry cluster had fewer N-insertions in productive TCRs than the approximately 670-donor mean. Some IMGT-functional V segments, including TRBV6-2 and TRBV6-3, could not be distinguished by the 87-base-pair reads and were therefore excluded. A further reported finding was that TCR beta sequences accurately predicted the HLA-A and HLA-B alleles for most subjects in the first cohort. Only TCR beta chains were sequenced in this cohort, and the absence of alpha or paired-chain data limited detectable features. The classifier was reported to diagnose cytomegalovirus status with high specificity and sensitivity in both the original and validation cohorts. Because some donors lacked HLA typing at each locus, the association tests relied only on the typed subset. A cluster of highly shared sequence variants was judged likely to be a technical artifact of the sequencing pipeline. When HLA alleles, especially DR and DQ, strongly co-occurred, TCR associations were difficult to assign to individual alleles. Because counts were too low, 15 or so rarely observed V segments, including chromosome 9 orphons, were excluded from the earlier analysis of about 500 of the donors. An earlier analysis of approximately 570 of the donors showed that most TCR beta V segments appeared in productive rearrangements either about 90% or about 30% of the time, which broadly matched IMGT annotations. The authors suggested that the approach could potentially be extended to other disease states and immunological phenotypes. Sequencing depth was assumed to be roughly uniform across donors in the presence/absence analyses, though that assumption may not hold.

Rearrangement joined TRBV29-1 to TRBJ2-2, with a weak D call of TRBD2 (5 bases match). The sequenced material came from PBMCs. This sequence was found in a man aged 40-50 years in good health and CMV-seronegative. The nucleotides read TGCAGCGTTGGAAGAGAGGGCTCGAACACCGGGGAGCTGTTTTTT. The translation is CSVGREGSNTGELFF.